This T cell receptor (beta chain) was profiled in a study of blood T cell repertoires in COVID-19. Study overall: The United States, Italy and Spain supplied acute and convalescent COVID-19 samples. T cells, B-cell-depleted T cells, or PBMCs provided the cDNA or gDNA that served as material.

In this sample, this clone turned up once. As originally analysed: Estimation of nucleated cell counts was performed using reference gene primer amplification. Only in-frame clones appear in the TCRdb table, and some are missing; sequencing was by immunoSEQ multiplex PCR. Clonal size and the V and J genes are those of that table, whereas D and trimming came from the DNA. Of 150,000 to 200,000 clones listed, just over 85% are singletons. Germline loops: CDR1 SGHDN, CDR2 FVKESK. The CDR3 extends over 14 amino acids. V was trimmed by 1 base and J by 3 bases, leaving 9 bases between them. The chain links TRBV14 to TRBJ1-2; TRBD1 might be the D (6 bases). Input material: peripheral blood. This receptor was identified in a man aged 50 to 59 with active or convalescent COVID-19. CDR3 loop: CASSQATGYYGYTF. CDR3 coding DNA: TGTGCCAGCAGCCAAGCGACAGGCTACTATGGCTACACCTTC.